The 16 T cell receptor beta chains listed next were all sequenced from one sample in a study of T cells in Graves' hyperthyroidism and ophthalmopathy. TCR beta CDR3 regions were amplified from RNA. The HTBI primer set served for first-round RT-PCR of the TCR CDR3. TCRdb re-analysed the multiplex PCR reads in MiXCR, keeping a single row per CDR3 protein. Here the sample spans some 420,000 distinct CDR3 sequences, about 13% being singletons. Input material: blood. Receptors were obtained from a woman aged 18-35 years with Graves' hyperthyroidism.

The chain couples TRBV5-1 to TRBJ2-1, with D perhaps TRBD1 (6 bases). The CDR3 is made up of 15 amino acids. Germline lookup yields CDR1 SGHRS and CDR2 YFSETQ. Trimming removed 0 bases from V and 5 bases from J, with 12 bases in between. CDR3 coding DNA: TGCGCCAGCAGCTTGGTCCCGACAGGACACAATGAGCAGTTCTTC. It is translated as CASSLVPTGHNEQFF.

The sample holds a few counts of this clonotype. The CDR3, as DNA: TGTGCCAGCTCCGGCAGGGGCCGAAATGAGCAGTTCTTC. Encoded protein: CASSGRGRNEQFF. The gene calls are TRBV18 and TRBJ2-1, with TRBD1 as a possible D gene (6 bases). The CDR3 consists of 13 residues. The V and J ends lost 6 bases and 7 bases respectively, with 13 bases between them. The germline V gene encodes CDR1 KGHSH and CDR2 LQKENI.

The rearrangement links TRBV6-5 to TRBJ2-2; D perhaps matches TRBD1 (6 bases). Trimming removed 0 bases at V and 6 bases at J, with 32 bases between. Germline values: CDR1 MNHEY, CDR2 SVGAGI. The CDR3 contains 22 residues. CDR3 sequence: CASSYSNRNNGDTAVPAGELFF. The CDR3 DNA follows: TGTGCCAGCAGTTACTCGAACAGAAATAATGGGGACACCGCTGTCCCGGCCGGGGAGCTGTTTTTT.

In this sample, this clonotype turned up many times. The rearrangement joins TRBV2 to TRBJ2-1; 8 nucleotides align to TRBD1. The CDR3 has 16 residues. The V segment lost 7 bases and the J segment 4 bases; nucleotides outside the gene matches: 12. Looked up from germline, CDR1 is SNHLY and CDR2 is FYNNEI. Written as DNA, the CDR3 is TGTGCCAGCACCCTGGACAGGGTAGATTCTTACAATGAGCAGTTCTTC. Translated: CASTLDRVDSYNEQFF.

This clonotype was recorded at least ten times. This chain uses TRBV12-3 or TRBV12-4 with TRBJ2-7; 11 bases line up with TRBD2. V trimming: 6 bases; J trimming: 4 bases; junction bases outside the gene matches: 5. This CDR3 is built from 14 residues. CDR3 in amino acids: CASSPLAGGYEQYF. The CDR3 DNA is TGTGCCAGCAGCCCTCTAGCGGGAGGTTACGAGCAGTACTTC.

This clonotype was observed many times. The genes are TRBV20-1 and TRBJ2-5; TRBD1 aligns across 8 bases. This CDR3 is 14 amino acids long. Germline V CDR1 and CDR2: DFQATT, SNEGSKA (reference sequence). With 1 base clipped from V and 5 bases from J, the junction kept 6 bases outside the gene matches. The CDR3 region has the DNA TGCAGTGCTAGAGTCGGGACAGGATGGGAGACCCAGTACTTC. As protein: CSARVGTGWETQYF.

The V and J genes are TRBV6-5 and TRBJ2-2, with 9 nucleotides matching TRBD2. The V gene end was trimmed by 2 bases and the J gene end by 5 bases; junction bases not matched to a gene: 6. The CDR3 runs to 16 residues. Per germline, CDR1 MNHEY and CDR2 SVGAGI. CDR3 nucleotides: TGTGCCAGCAGTTACCCCGGGACTAGCAGGACCGGGGAGCTGTTTTTT. The encoded protein is CASSYPGTSRTGELFF.

The genes are TRBV18 and TRBJ2-1, with 9 bases identical to TRBD1. J lost 8 bases, V lost 6 bases, and 11 bases had no gene match. Germline V gene data show CDR1 as KGHSH and CDR2 as LQKENI. The CDR3 has 15 amino acids. The CDR3 here is CASSLPGQGFYEQFF. The CDR3 nucleotides are TGTGCCAGCTCGCTACCGGGACAGGGTTTCTATGAGCAGTTCTTC.

This clonotype was picked up many times. V is TRBV27 and J is TRBJ2-3, with 9 bases identical to TRBD1. Germline CDR1 is MNHEY and CDR2 is SMNVEV (reference sequence). The ends lost 6 bases at V and 4 bases at J; junction bases unmatched: 8. This CDR3 is built from 15 residues. The chain's CDR3 is CASRPLTGGPDTQYF. The CDR3, as DNA: TGTGCCAGCAGACCATTAACAGGGGGCCCAGATACGCAGTATTTT.

This rearrangement joins TRBV7-3 to TRBJ2-3, with 7 nucleotides matching TRBD2. This CDR3 contains 15 residues. CDR1 is SGHTA, CDR2 FQGTGA, per germline. V lost 1 base and J lost 3; bases outside the gene matches: 4. The CDR3 sequence is CASSLMGEGTDTQYF. In nucleotides, the CDR3 is TGTGCCAGCAGCTTAATGGGGGAGGGGACAGATACGCAGTATTTT.

This clonotype was found many times. The chain uses TRBV12-3 or TRBV12-4 and TRBJ1-1; D remains ambiguous. CDR3 length equals 13 residues. V lost 6 bases, J lost 2 bases, and 10 bases lay in between. CDR3 coding DNA: TGTGCCAGCAGGGGGATTGTTAACACTGAAGCTTTCTTT. This sequence encodes CASRGIVNTEAFF.

This clonotype came up many times. The rearrangement uses TRBV20-1 and TRBJ2-1; perhaps TRBD1 as D (6 bases). CDR3 length: 13 amino acids. Germline V gene data show CDR1 as DFQATT and CDR2 as SNEGSKA (reference sequence). V was pared by 4 bases and J by 10 bases, with 17 bases between. The CDR3 loop reads CSATTLQGSEQFF. CDR3 in DNA: TGCAGTGCTACTACCTTACAGGGCTCAGAGCAGTTCTTC.

The rearrangement links TRBV5-1 to TRBJ2-4; maybe TRBD1 (6 bases). V dropped 0 bases and J dropped 5 bases, with 6 bases sitting between them. Germline assignment: CDR1 SGHRS and CDR2 YFSETQ. This CDR3 contains 13 residues. CDR3 amino acids: CASSLGQENIQYF. In DNA form, the CDR3 reads TGCGCCAGCAGCTTGGGACAGGAAAACATTCAGTACTTC.

This clonotype was counted ten times or more. The gene calls are TRBV7-2 and TRBJ1-1; no definite D call. Trimming stripped 1 base from V and 3 bases from J, with 9 bases between. Germline V gene sequence: CDR1 SGHTA, CDR2 FQGNSA. This CDR3 spans 14 amino acids. CDR3 DNA sequence: TGTGCCAGCAGCTTAGTGGCAGCCTACACTGAAGCTTTCTTT. It yields the protein CASSLVAAYTEAFF.

This clonotype was counted at least ten times. The chain joins TRBV28 to TRBJ2-7; 8 bases are shared with TRBD1. CDR3 length: 15 residues. Germline V gives CDR1 MDHEN, CDR2 SYDVKM. The V gene end was trimmed by 5 bases and the J gene end by 2 bases; junction bases not matched to a gene: 8. CDR3 bases: TGTGCCAGCAGTGTCGGGACAGGCTACACCTACGAGCAGTACTTC. Protein: CASSVGTGYTYEQYF.

The rearrangement uses TRBV19 and TRBJ1-5; a weak D match, TRBD1 (6 bases). Germline CDR1 and CDR2: LNHDA and SQIVND (reference sequence). Trimming pared 5 bases from V and 5 bases from J, leaving 16 bases between. This CDR3 has 15 amino acids. The CDR3 region has the DNA TGTGCCAGTAGTTATGGACAGATGATTTATCAGCCCCAGCATTTT. Protein: CASSYGQMIYQPQHF.